This T cell receptor (beta chain) derives from a study of control samples from healthy donors and cancer patients. This CDR3 is 17 amino acids long. Germline V CDR1 and CDR2: LNHDA, SQIVND (reference sequence). V dropped 5 bases and J dropped 2; count of bases not matched to a gene: 6. Repertoires were generated with immunoSEQ multiplex PCR, while TCRdb's copy carries only in-frame clones and drops some. The sample carries tens of thousands of clones, about 90% recorded once. This receptor was taken from a woman aged 60-75 years with head and neck cancer. The chain combines TRBV19 with TRBJ2-3, with 14 bases aligning to TRBD2. The sample was PBMCs. CDR3 residues: CASSPRTSGRTTDTQYF. In DNA form, the CDR3 reads TGTGCCAGTAGTCCTCGGACTAGCGGGAGGACCACAGATACGCAGTATTTT.